This T cell receptor (beta chain) was obtained from a study of T-cell reconstitution after alpha-beta-depleted transplantation in children (TCRdb year 2016). Background on the whole study: The study quantitatively tracked T-cell immune reconstitution after TCRalphabeta/CD19-depleted allogeneic hematopoietic cell transplantation in children using TCR repertoire profiling. Overall study outcomes, separate from this receptor: In some patients, the high TCRbeta diversity seen at day 60 was put down to recipient T cells and intrathymic progenitors that had survived conditioning. About two months after transplant, the apparently early recovery of alphabetaT-cell counts reportedly depended on just several hundred clones that had expanded rapidly and came from non-depleted graft cells. Hyperexpanded clone frequencies declined over subsequent months; after one year, T-cell counts and TCRbeta diversity were mostly attributed to newly produced T cells.

In the case of this clonotype: This receptor's antigen is unknown. One end of the junction does not line up with germline, which may come from a read error.

Library construction relied on PCR. The sequencing machine was an Illumina HiSeq 2500. TCR libraries were prepared with molecular barcoding, using unique molecular identifiers to normalize TCRbeta repertoire quantification. Clones were called with MiXCR by TCRdb after fastp trimmed the public reads at Q25, and only in-frame beta chains were retained. Records with the same CDR3 protein are collapsed into one entry carrying the most frequent genes and DNA. The sample contains about 440,000 distinct CDR3 sequences, roughly two fifths of them found a single time. The ten top clones hold 25% to 30% of the sample. This sample's treatment or condition label indicates: allogeneic hematopoietic cell transplantation with graft depleted of TCRalphabeta T cells and CD19 B cells. TCRalphabeta/CD19-depleted allogeneic hematopoietic cell grafts were given to the transplant recipients, all of whom were children.

The CDR3 runs 18 amino acids, cysteine and phenylalanine included. Just the 54-base CDR3 DNA is kept, in frame starting at base 1. The germline V gene specifies SGDLS as CDR1 and YYNGEE as CDR2. The sequenced sample was PBMCs, obtained before TCRalphabeta/CD19-depleted stem cell transplant. This receptor was identified in a girl aged 2 to 10 with aplastic anemia, due to receive a stem cell transplant. The rearranged segments are TRBV9 and TRBJ2-1; TRBD2 is a weak D gene call, 7 bases matching. CDR3 reads: CASSVRQGGVPTAVEQLF. The base sequence is TGTGCCAGCAGCGTACGTCAAGGGGGGGTCCCGACGGCGGTTGAGCAGCTCTTC.